The entry below describes one T cell receptor (beta chain). A much more abundant neighbour one base away suggests this may be a read error. A single record per CDR3 protein comes from TCRdb applying MiXCR to the reads. This table has 400,000 or so distinct CDR3 sequences, 15% to 20% appearing once. The ends were cut back, 4 bases at V and 7 bases at J, with 9 bases in the middle. The germline CDR1 and CDR2 sequences are SGHNT and YYREEE (reference sequence). The CDR3 covers 12 residues. This sample is part of a study of T cell repertoires in cytomegalovirus infection. Study background: CMV infection and matching HLA type were both indicated by public TCR beta signatures.

Sequencing was done on a sample of PBMCs. J is TRBJ2-1 and V is TRBV5-4, with D uncertain. This TCR was recovered from a human donor in good health (CMV status not recorded). Some clones in this sample may be carry-over from other donors' samples. The DNA for the CDR3 is TGTGCCAGCAGCCCTGAGTCAAATGAGCAGTTCTTC. Its translation is CASSPESNEQFF.